Below, 30 T cell receptor beta chains from the same sample are listed, as sequenced in a study of OX40 agonist ivuxolimab in advanced cancers. TCRdb's table, derived via immunoSEQ multiplex PCR, lists solely in-frame clones and lacks some. The data contain roughly 92,000 clones, about 90% of them singletons. The sequenced sample was CD4+ or CD8+ T cells sorted from blood, obtained in a trial of the OX40 agonist ivuxolimab. Every receptor here comes from an adult with an advanced solid tumor such as melanoma, head and neck, liver or kidney cancer.

CDR3: CAWSPLGPRETQYF. As DNA, the CDR3 is TGTGCCTGGAGTCCCCTCGGCCCCAGGGAGACCCAGTACTTC. The J gene is TRBJ2-5, the V gene TRBV30; D remains unclear. The germline V gene encodes CDR1 GTSNPN and CDR2 SVGIG (reference sequence). The germline V and J ends were trimmed by 2 bases and 5 bases, with 15 bases remaining between them. The CDR3 is made up of 14 amino acids.

This chain uses TRBV30 with TRBJ1-3; D uncertain. Germline loops: CDR1 GTSNPN, CDR2 SVGIG (reference sequence). V was shortened by 1 base and J by 7 bases, with 14 bases between the two germline ends. The CDR3 length is 14 residues. The CDR3 nucleotides read TGTGCCTGGAGTGCCAGGCCATTCCCTAACACCATATATTTT. It translates to CAWSARPFPNTIYF.

V gene TRBV5-1 combines with J gene TRBJ1-4; possibly TRBD1 for D (6 bases). V shed 7 bases and J shed 3 bases, with 16 bases lying between them. CDR1 and CDR2 from the germline V gene are SGHRS and YFSETQ. This CDR3 is built from 15 residues. The CDR3 coding sequence is TGCGCCAGCTCCTTTGGGGGGGCAGCTAATGAAAAACTGTTTTTT. Protein sequence: CASSFGGAANEKLFF. Full variable domain (remainder filled in from reference TRBV5-1 and TRBJ1-4): KAGVTQTPRYLIKTRGQQVTLSCSPISGHRSVSWYQQTPGQGLQFLFEYFSETQRNKGNFPGRFSGRQFSNSRSEMNVSTLELGDSALYLCASSFGGAANEKLFFGSGTQLSVL.

The chain is built from TRBV7-2 and TRBJ1-2, with 10 bases matching TRBD1. This CDR3 contains 17 residues. CDR1 and CDR2 from the germline V gene are SGHTA and FQGNSA. Germline trimming cut 1 base from V and 5 bases from J; bases unmatched to any gene: 10. The CDR3 region is CASSLVNFRTGGYGYTF. CDR3 sequence (DNA): TGTGCCAGCAGCTTAGTTAATTTTCGGACAGGGGGATATGGCTACACCTTC.

This chain uses TRBV5-1 with TRBJ2-3; 7 bases agree with TRBD2. With V trimmed by 4 bases and J by 1 base, 9 bases remained unmatched. The CDR3 has 16 residues. CDR1 is SGHRS and CDR2 is YFSETQ in the germline V gene. The DNA of the CDR3 is TGCGCCAGCAGCGAAACGCGCCGGGGGGGCACAGATACGCAGTATTTT. Protein product: CASSETRRGGTDTQYF.

The chain carries TRBV9 and TRBJ2-7; TRBD2 aligns across 13 bases. The V gene's germline CDR1 is SGDLS and CDR2 YYNGEE. The V segment lost 4 bases and the J segment 6 bases; nucleotides outside the gene matches: 4. The CDR3 runs to 14 residues. The CDR3 protein is CASSSGLAGREQYF. DNA for the CDR3: TGTGCCAGCAGCTCGGGACTAGCGGGACGCGAGCAGTACTTC.

This clone turned up a few times. This chain uses TRBV19 with TRBJ1-1, with D uncertain. This CDR3 is built from 12 residues. Trimming pared 4 bases from V and 1 base from J, leaving 4 bases between. The germline V gene has CDR1 LNHDA and CDR2 SQIVND (reference sequence). This CDR3 reads CASSTGNTEAFF. For the CDR3, the DNA is TGTGCCAGTAGTACAGGGAACACTGAAGCTTTCTTT.

This chain connects TRBV21-1 to TRBJ2-7; the D segment call TRBD1 is taken from the table without a DNA check. TRBV21-1 counts as a pseudogene. This CDR3 has 15 amino acids. CDR3 loop: CASSKGTGISYEQYF. The CDR3 DNA reads TGTGCCAGCAGCAAAGGGACAGGCATCTCCTACGAGCAGTACTTC.

A remark on this clone: The sample holds other DNA sequences that translate to the same CDR3. The J gene is TRBJ1-2, the V gene TRBV10-1; D is ambiguous. The CDR3 is 13 residues long. V lost 5 bases and J 5 bases, leaving 12 bases between the germline ends. Germline assignment: CDR1 WNHNN and CDR2 SYGVQD (reference sequence). The CDR3 region is CASSPETDYGYTF. CDR3 sequence (DNA): TGCGCCAGCAGTCCAGAGACGGATTATGGCTACACCTTC.

DNA for the CDR3: TGTGCCAGCAGCCCGAGCAGCAGGTACAATGAGCAGTTCTTC. Amino acids: CASSPSSRYNEQFF. The V and J genes are TRBV5-6 and TRBJ2-1, with unresolved D. V lost 4 bases and J lost 4, with 12 bases in between. This CDR3 contains 14 residues. Germline V gene sequence: CDR1 SGHDT, CDR2 YYEEEE.

This clone was counted once. The rearrangement joins TRBV28 to TRBJ2-2; D call uncertain. V was cut by 6 bases and J by 4 bases, with 6 bases left in between. The CDR3 length is 12 residues. Looked up from germline, CDR1 is MDHEN and CDR2 is SYDVKM. CDR3 nucleotides: TGTGCCAGCAGCCTATCCACCGGGGAGCTGTTTTTT. Amino acids: CASSLSTGELFF. Using reference TRBV28 and TRBJ2-2 for the parts outside the CDR3, the full variable domain is DVKVTQSSRYLVKRTGEKVFLECVQDMDHENMFWYRQDPGLGLRLIYFSYDVKMKEKGDIPEGYSVSREKKERFSLILESASTNQTSMYLCASSLSTGELFFGEGSRLTVL.

This rearrangement joins TRBV7-9 to TRBJ1-1, with 7 bases that match TRBD1. The V and J ends lost 5 bases and 5 bases, in that order; junction bases with no gene match: 8. In germline, CDR1 is SEHNR, CDR2 FQNEAQ (reference sequence). The CDR3 totals 14 residues. The CDR3 sequence is CASSPRQGLTEAFF. The CDR3 bases are TGTGCCAGCAGCCCCAGACAGGGTCTAACTGAAGCTTTCTTT. Using reference TRBV7-9 and TRBJ1-1 for the parts outside the CDR3, the full variable domain is DTGVSQNPRHKITKRGQNVTFRCDPISEHNRLYWYRQTLGQGPEFLTYFQNEAQLEKSRLLSDRFSAERPKGSFSTLEIQRTEQGDSAMYLCASSPRQGLTEAFFGQGTRLTVV.

V gene TRBV10-1 combines with J gene TRBJ2-7; no clear D. Germline V CDR1 and CDR2: WNHNN, SYGVQD (reference sequence). This CDR3 has 14 amino acids. The germline V and J ends were trimmed by 0 bases and 1 base, with 7 bases remaining between them. The DNA of the CDR3 is TGCGCCAGCAGTGAGTCTTCAGATTCCTACGAGCAGTACTTC. Amino acids: CASSESSDSYEQYF.

V is TRBV7-6 and J is TRBJ2-5; maybe TRBD2 (5 bases). CDR3 length: 17 residues. From germline, CDR1 is SGHVS and CDR2 FNYEAQ. Trimming took off 0 bases at V and 5 bases at J, with 19 bases between the two ends. The CDR3 sequence is CASSLAKAGPRRETQYF. The DNA of the CDR3 is TGTGCCAGCAGCTTAGCAAAGGCCGGGCCGCGGAGGGAGACCCAGTACTTC. Using reference TRBV7-6 and TRBJ2-5 for the parts outside the CDR3, the full variable domain is GAGVSQSPRYKVTKRGQDVALRCDPISGHVSLYWYRQALGQGPEFLTYFNYEAQQDKSGLPNDRFSAERPEGSISTLTIQRTEQRDSAMYRCASSLAKAGPRRETQYFGPGTRLLVL.

The rearrangement joins TRBV5-4 to TRBJ1-2; 8 bases map to TRBD1. CDR1 and CDR2 from the germline V gene are SGHNT and YYREEE (reference sequence). The CDR3 has 15 amino acids. J gave up 4 bases and V 2 bases, and 7 bases lay outside the gene matches. CDR3 loop: CASSLKQGGSYGYTF. The CDR3, as DNA: TGTGCCAGCAGCTTAAAACAGGGGGGAAGCTATGGCTACACCTTC.

The V and J genes are TRBV18 and TRBJ2-2, with unresolved D. The CDR3 extends over 14 amino acids. Germline-derived CDR1 and CDR2 are KGHSH and LQKENI. V shed 2 bases and J shed 1 base, with 5 bases lying between them. CDR3 residues: CASSPTGNTGELFF. DNA of the CDR3: TGTGCCAGCTCACCAACGGGGAACACCGGGGAGCTGTTTTTT. Based on the CDR3 plus reference TRBV18 and TRBJ2-2, the full variable domain is NAGVMQNPRHLVRRRGQEARLRCSPMKGHSHVYWYRQLPEEGLKFMVYLQKENIIDESGMPKERFSAEFPKEGPSILRIQQVVRGDSAAYFCASSPTGNTGELFFGEGSRLTVL.

This clone showed up just a few times. The rearrangement joins TRBV7-9 to TRBJ1-2, with TRBD1 as a possible D gene (5 bases). CDR1 and CDR2 from the germline V gene are SEHNR and FQNEAQ (reference sequence). The CDR3 is 13 amino acids. V was trimmed by 5 bases and J by 2 bases, leaving 9 bases between them. CDR3 residues: CASSAGGNYGYTF. The CDR3 coding sequence is TGTGCCAGCAGCGCTGGGGGGAACTATGGCTACACCTTC.

In DNA, the CDR3 is TGTGCCAGCAGCTTGGCCCGGACAGTAGAAGACACCTTC. The encoded protein is CASSLARTVEDTF. The chain employs TRBV5-6 and TRBJ1-2; D may be TRBD1 (6 bases). V was shortened by 0 bases and J by 12 bases, with 15 bases between the two germline ends. This CDR3 comprises 13 residues. Germline V gene data show CDR1 as SGHDT and CDR2 as YYEEEE.

The V and J genes are TRBV6-5 and TRBJ2-4; D remains ambiguous. The CDR3 runs to 16 residues. CDR1 is MNHEY and CDR2 is SVGAGI in the germline V gene. Trimming took 2 bases from V and 0 from J, leaving 11 bases between them. The CDR3 sequence is CASSYERPLAKNIQYF. In DNA, the CDR3 is TGTGCCAGCAGTTACGAGAGACCCTTAGCCAAAAACATTCAGTACTTC.

The CDR3 spells CASSLRASWPFF. The CDR3 DNA reads TGTGCCAGCAGTTTACGGGCGAGCTGGCCTTTCTTT. The chain uses TRBV28 and TRBJ1-1; D call uncertain. There are 12 residues in the CDR3. V dropped 2 bases and J dropped 12 bases, with 13 bases sitting between them. The germline gives CDR1 MDHEN, CDR2 SYDVKM.

This clone was seen a handful of times. The chain uses TRBV6-1 and TRBJ1-5; D perhaps matches TRBD1 (5 bases). The CDR3 sequence is 11 residues long. V gave up 5 bases and J gave up 16 bases, with 15 bases separating them. Looked up from germline, CDR1 is MNHNS and CDR2 is SASEGT. CDR3 amino acids: CASSYGAEYHF. The CDR3 DNA sequence: TGTGCCAGCAGTTACGGGGCAGAATACCATTTT.

V usage is TRBV6-6 and J usage is TRBJ1-1, with D perhaps matching TRBD1 (5 bases). Trimming shortened V by 3 bases and J by 5 bases, and 13 bases separated the two germline ends. CDR1 and CDR2 from the germline V gene are MNHNY and SVGAGI (reference sequence). This CDR3 has 14 amino acids. The CDR3 region is CASSYIGDRTEAFF. The CDR3 region has the DNA TGTGCCAGCAGTTATATAGGGGATCGAACTGAAGCTTTCTTT.

This chain joins TRBV25-1 and TRBJ2-5; TRBD2 aligns across 11 bases. Germline CDR1 reads MGHDK; CDR2 reads SYGVNS. The ends lost 2 bases at V and 4 bases at J; junction bases unmatched: 0. The CDR3 loop spans 14 amino acids. CDR3: CASSEGTSGETQYF. In DNA form, the CDR3 reads TGTGCCAGCAGTGAAGGGACTAGCGGAGAGACCCAGTACTTC.

This sequence joins TRBV25-1 and TRBJ2-3; the D gene is possibly TRBD2 (6 bases). Trimming took off 4 bases at V and 1 base at J, with 6 bases between the two ends. Germline CDR1 MGHDK, CDR2 SYGVNS. The CDR3 consists of 13 residues. The CDR3: CASSAGGTDTQYF. The CDR3 nucleotides read TGTGCCAGCAGTGCGGGGGGCACAGATACGCAGTATTTT. The complete variable domain, with remaining parts taken from reference TRBV25-1 and TRBJ2-3, reads EADIYQTPRYLVIGTGKKITLECSQTMGHDKMYWYQQDPGMELHLIHYSYGVNSTEKGDLSSESTVSRIRTEHFPLTLESARPSHTSQYLCASSAGGTDTQYFGPGTRLTVL.

The rearrangement uses TRBV19 and TRBJ2-1, with a weak D call TRBD1 (5 bases). The ends were cut back, 2 bases at V and 6 bases at J, with 5 bases in the middle. The V gene's germline CDR1 is LNHDA and CDR2 SQIVND (reference sequence). This CDR3 region has 12 residues. Here the CDR3 DNA reads TGTGCCAGTAGTATAACAGGCAATGAGCAGTTCTTC. It codes for CASSITGNEQFF.

This clone was picked up a small number of times. The chain joins TRBV7-2 to TRBJ1-2; D is perhaps TRBD1 (5 bases). Trimming took 1 base from V and 2 from J, leaving 8 bases between them. This CDR3 comprises 14 residues. Germline-derived CDR1 and CDR2 are SGHTA and FQGNSA. The CDR3 region has the DNA TGTGCCAGCAGCTTAGGCCGACAGAACTATGGCTACACCTTC. Protein sequence: CASSLGRQNYGYTF. Together with reference TRBV7-2 and TRBJ1-2, the CDR3 gives the full variable domain: GAGVSQSPSNKVTEKGKDVELRCDPISGHTALYWYRQSLGQGLEFLIYFQGNSAPDKSGLPSDRFSAERTGGSVSTLTIQRTQQEDSAVYLCASSLGRQNYGYTFGSGTRLTVV.

The V gene is TRBV7-9, the J gene TRBJ2-2; no clear D gene. Germline V gene sequence: CDR1 SEHNR, CDR2 FQNEAQ (reference sequence). The germline V and J ends were trimmed by 3 bases and 6 bases, with 14 bases remaining between them. The CDR3 has 15 amino acids. Written as DNA, the CDR3 is TGTGCCAGCAGCTTTTTGGCCGGGTTCCCCGGGGAGCTGTTTTTT. Its translation is CASSFLAGFPGELFF. The whole variable domain, filled in from reference TRBV7-9 and TRBJ2-2, reads DTGVSQNPRHKITKRGQNVTFRCDPISEHNRLYWYRQTLGQGPEFLTYFQNEAQLEKSRLLSDRFSAERPKGSFSTLEIQRTEQGDSAMYLCASSFLAGFPGELFFGEGSRLTVL.

The chain is built from TRBV30 and TRBJ1-1, with a weak D call TRBD1 (5 bases). Looked up from germline, CDR1 is GTSNPN and CDR2 is SVGIG (reference sequence). V shed 3 bases and J shed 1 base, with 9 bases lying between them. This CDR3 is 13 amino acids long. CDR3 in DNA: TGTGCCTGGAGCGTCGGACAGAACACTGAAGCTTTCTTT. It encodes CAWSVGQNTEAFF.

This rearrangement joins TRBV30 to TRBJ1-1, with D unresolved. The germline V gene has CDR1 GTSNPN and CDR2 SVGIG (reference sequence). The V and J ends lost 3 bases and 6 bases respectively, with 8 bases between them. The CDR3 runs to 11 residues. DNA for the CDR3: TGTGCCTGGAGCCGGGGAGCTGAAGCTTTCTTT. Translation: CAWSRGAEAFF.

This chain links TRBV5-4 with TRBJ2-7; no clear D gene. Germline V CDR1 and CDR2: SGHNT, YYREEE (reference sequence). This CDR3 contains 13 residues. V was shortened by 0 bases and J by 1 base, with 5 bases between the two germline ends. The CDR3 loop is CASSLGQSYEQYF. The CDR3 region has the DNA TGTGCCAGCAGCTTGGGGCAATCCTACGAGCAGTACTTC.